The rows below give T cell receptor beta chains drawn from one sample of a study of T cell responses to AZD1222 COVID-19 vaccine. The table came from immunoSEQ multiplex PCR; TCRdb's copy has only in-frame clones and leaves some out. In the table there are 130,000 to 150,000 clones, approximately 89% of which are singletons. This specimen was peripheral blood, taken on day 0 of AZD1222 vaccination. Source of these receptors: an adult in good health. The CDR3 runs from the conserved cysteine through the conserved F or W. The D gene is left open where the match is weak. Expanded clones are given a class, and other clones once, few, many or no size at all.

>TRBJ2-3|TRBD1|TRBV28|.
CASSHGTGAGTDTQYF
TGTGCCAGCAGTCACGGGACAGGGGCTGGCACAGATACGCAGTATTTT
>TRBJ2-5|.|TRBV4-1|.
CASSQGLGRERETQYF
TGCGCCAGCAGCCAAGGGTTAGGGCGGGAAAGAGAGACCCAGTACTTC
>TRBJ2-7|.|TRBV29-1|.
CSVEGAGRDYFYEQYF
TGCAGCGTTGAAGGTGCGGGACGCGACTATTTCTACGAGCAGTACTTC
>TRBJ1-4|.|TRBV15|.
CATSSSKRGEKLFF
TGTGCCACCAGCAGTTCTAAACGGGGTGAAAAACTGTTTTTT
>TRBJ2-1|.|TRBV5-5|.
CASSLSGNSYNEQFF
TGTGCCAGCAGCTTATCGGGGAATTCCTACAATGAGCAGTTCTTC
>TRBJ2-1|.|TRBV6-5|.
CASSPRSPNEQFF
TGTGCCAGCAGTCCCCGCAGTCCCAATGAGCAGTTCTTC
>TRBJ2-1|.|TRBV7-8|.
CASSRSGVRQFF
TGTGCCAGCAGCCGCTCCGGGGTGAGGCAGTTCTTC
>TRBJ1-1|.|TRBV2|.
CASSEGRGGDTEAFF
TGTGCCAGCAGTGAAGGGCGGGGAGGAGACACTGAAGCTTTCTTT
>TRBJ2-7|TRBD1|TRBV5-1|.
CARRDRGAEQYF
TGCGCCAGGAGGGACAGGGGAGCCGAGCAGTACTTC
>TRBJ2-7|.|TRBV7-6|few
CASSLGGPGFSYEQYF
TGTGCCAGCAGCTTAGGGGGACCGGGGTTCTCCTACGAGCAGTACTTC
>TRBJ2-2|TRBD1|TRBV6-6|.
CASSHRGAGGELFF
TGTGCCAGCAGCCACAGGGGGGCGGGCGGGGAGCTGTTTTTT
>TRBJ2-2|TRBD1|TRBV6-5|.
CAGRQGYTGELFF
TGTGCCGGACGACAGGGGTACACCGGGGAGCTGTTTTTT
>TRBJ2-7|.|TRBV6-5|once
CASSYSGKYEQYF
TGTGCCAGCAGTTACTCTGGAAAGTACGAGCAGTACTTC
>TRBJ2-1|.|TRBV11-3|once
CASSRPPLSEQFF
TGTGCCAGCAGCCGCCCCCCCCTGAGTGAGCAGTTCTTC
>TRBJ1-1|.|TRBV6-5|.
CASSYSRGVGTEAFF
TGTGCCAGCAGTTACTCAAGGGGGGTGGGGACTGAAGCTTTCTTT
>TRBJ1-2|TRBD1|TRBV4-3|.
CASSLRRQGSFYGYTF
TGCGCCAGCAGCCTAAGACGACAGGGTTCCTTCTATGGCTACACCTTC
>TRBJ2-7|TRBD1|TRBV9|.
CASSERQGRDYEQYF
TGTGCCAGCAGCGAAAGACAGGGCCGAGACTACGAGCAGTACTTC
>TRBJ1-6|.|TRBV7-2|.
CASSLEGFTNSPLHF
TGTGCCAGCAGCTTAGAGGGATTTACTAATTCACCCCTCCACTTT
>TRBJ1-1|.|TRBV6-6|.
CASSYRGMATEAFF
TGTGCCAGCAGTTACAGGGGAATGGCCACTGAAGCTTTCTTT
>TRBJ1-1|.|TRBV9|.
CASSVGGRTPNTEAFF
TGTGCCAGCAGCGTAGGGGGAAGGACACCGAACACTGAAGCTTTCTTT
>TRBJ1-5|TRBD1|TRBV19|.
CASSIRQGALYQPQHF
TGTGCCAGTAGTATCCGACAGGGGGCCCTTTATCAGCCCCAGCATTTT
>TRBJ2-7|TRBD2|TRBV11-2|.
CASSLTSGIYEQYF
TGTGCCAGCAGTCTAACTAGCGGTATATACGAGCAGTACTTC
>TRBJ2-7|.|TRBV19|.
CAREGSYEQYF
TGTGCCAGAGAAGGATCCTACGAGCAGTACTTC
>TRBJ2-1|.|TRBV11-2|.
CASSPQRGSNEQFF
TGTGCCAGCAGCCCCCAAAGGGGGTCTAATGAGCAGTTCTTC
>TRBJ1-2|.|TRBV2|once
CASRYGINGYTF
TGTGCCAGCAGGTACGGGATTAATGGCTACACCTTC
>TRBJ1-3|.|TRBV18|.
CASSPSLGGSGNTIYF
TGTGCCAGCTCACCCTCTCTTGGGGGATCTGGAAACACCATATATTTT
>TRBJ2-3|.|TRBV19|.
CASSIRGIADTQYF
TGTGCCAGTAGTATCCGAGGGATAGCAGATACGCAGTATTTT
>TRBJ1-2|.|TRBV2|.
CASSARSYGYTF
TGTGCCAGCAGTGCCCGATCCTATGGCTACACCTTC
>TRBJ2-7|.|TRBV2|.
CASSTHTYEQYF
TGTGCCAGTTCGACTCATACCTACGAGCAGTACTTC
>TRBJ2-1|TRBD2|TRBV24-1|.
CATSGRGTSSISSYNEQFF
TGTGCCACCAGTGGACGGGGGACTAGCTCCATAAGCTCCTACAATGAGCAGTTCTTC
>TRBJ2-5|.|TRBV2|.
CASGMGALGETQYF
TGTGCCAGCGGTATGGGCGCCCTAGGAGAGACCCAGTACTTC
>TRBJ1-5|.|TRBV6-2/TRBV6-3|.
CASSKDYQPQHF
TGTGCCAGCAGTAAAGACTATCAGCCCCAGCATTTT
>TRBJ1-3|.|TRBV21-1|.
CASSSHGGQGNTIYF
TGTGCCAGCAGCTCCCACGGGGGACAGGGAAACACCATATATTTT
>TRBJ2-1|TRBD1|TRBV6-6|.
CASSRGQGHHNEQFF
TGTGCCAGCAGTCGAGGACAGGGCCATCACAATGAGCAGTTCTTC
>TRBJ2-3|.|TRBV6-5|.
CASRGGTDTQYF
TGTGCCAGCAGAGGGGGAACAGATACGCAGTATTTT